This T cell receptor (beta chain) was sequenced in a study of coeliac disease. Data came from immunoSEQ multiplex PCR; TCRdb stores just in-frame clones and leaves some out. Among fewer than 2,000 clones listed, 64% were seen once. V gave up 5 bases and J gave up 6 bases, with 14 bases separating them. Germline values: CDR1 SEHNR, CDR2 FQNEAQ (reference sequence). The length of the CDR3 is 14 residues. The TCR originated in a woman in her fifties or sixties with celiac disease on a gluten-free diet. Sample: intraepithelial lymphocytes from the gut. The chain has TRBV7-9 and TRBJ1-3; TRBD1 might be the D (5 bases). CDR3 bases: TGTGCCAGCAGCCCAGGGACTTCTTTAAACACCATATATTTT. As protein: CASSPGTSLNTIYF.